Listed here are 14 T cell receptor beta chains from one sample, sequenced in a study of T cell responses to AZD1222 COVID-19 vaccine. Sequencing used immunoSEQ multiplex PCR; TCRdb keeps in-frame clones, though not all of them. Of over 85,000 clones in the sample, 70% to 90% are singletons; the top ten hold around 16%. Material: peripheral blood, obtained 28 days after the second AZD1222 dose. These receptors were collected from an adult who received the AZD1222 COVID-19 vaccine.

This clone was seen only once. This sequence joins TRBV5-4 and TRBJ2-2; D perhaps matches TRBD2 (6 bases). Per germline, CDR1 SGHNT and CDR2 YYREEE (reference sequence). The CDR3 consists of 13 residues. V gave up 0 bases and J gave up 7 bases, with 7 bases separating them. CDR3 in DNA: TGTGCCAGCAGCTTGGGGAGGGGCGGGGAGCTGTTTTTT. It specifies CASSLGRGGELFF.

The chain joins TRBV7-9 to TRBJ1-5, with D perhaps TRBD1 (5 bases). The germline V gene has CDR1 SEHNR and CDR2 FQNEAQ (reference sequence). The CDR3 has 16 amino acids. V was shortened by 5 bases and J by 1 base, with 15 bases between the two germline ends. CDR3 residues: CASSPPGRGSNQPQHF. The CDR3 DNA reads TGTGCCAGCAGCCCCCCGGGGAGGGGAAGCAATCAGCCCCAGCATTTT.

The sample holds many counts of this clone. The chain has TRBV28 and TRBJ1-1; D may be TRBD1 (6 bases). CDR1 and CDR2 (germline): MDHEN, SYDVKM. V was cut by 4 bases and J by 3 bases, with 12 bases left in between. CDR3 length: 14 amino acids. Written as DNA, the CDR3 is TGTGCCAGCAGTTACCCACGGGGGCACACTGAAGCTTTCTTT. This sequence encodes CASSYPRGHTEAFF. Looking up the rest from reference TRBV28 and TRBJ1-1 gives the full variable domain: DVKVTQSSRYLVKRTGEKVFLECVQDMDHENMFWYRQDPGLGLRLIYFSYDVKMKEKGDIPEGYSVSREKKERFSLILESASTNQTSMYLCASSYPRGHTEAFFGQGTRLTVV.

On this clone: A junction boundary mismatches the germline segment, possibly from a read error. The chain carries TRBV5-6 and TRBJ1-2; 9 positions match TRBD1. Germline CDR1 SGHDT, CDR2 YYEEEE. The CDR3 totals 12 residues. CDR3 protein: CASSLGTGASAF. CDR3 DNA sequence: TGTGCCAGCAGCTTGGGGACAGGGGCCTCCGCCTTC.

This chain uses TRBV2 with TRBJ1-2; D unresolved. V was cut by 4 bases and J by 10 bases, with 7 bases left in between. Germline CDR1 and CDR2: SNHLY and FYNNEI. The CDR3 covers 10 residues. CDR3 loop: CASSVRAYTF. The DNA for the CDR3 is TGTGCCAGCAGTGTGCGAGCCTACACCTTC.

The chain links TRBV27 to TRBJ1-6, with D possibly being TRBD1 (5 bases). V was pared by 6 bases and J by 9 bases, with 15 bases between. CDR1 and CDR2 (germline): MNHEY, SMNVEV (reference sequence). The CDR3 totals 14 residues. The DNA of the CDR3 is TGTGCCAGCAGCTCACTCGACAGATCTTCACCCCTCCACTTT. It translates to CASSSLDRSSPLHF.

In regard to this clone: The same CDR3 also results from other DNA sequences found in this sample. V usage is TRBV5-1 and J usage is TRBJ1-4; D call uncertain. The CDR3 extends over 15 amino acids. V was cut by 3 bases and J by 2 bases, with 11 bases left in between. Germline CDR1 SGHRS, CDR2 YFSETQ. The CDR3: CASSSEGATNEKLFF. Written as DNA, the CDR3 is TGCGCCAGCAGCTCGGAGGGTGCCACTAATGAAAAACTGTTTTTT.

The V gene is TRBV18, the J gene TRBJ1-1; D perhaps matches TRBD1 (5 bases). The V end lost 0 bases, the J end lost 1 base, and 9 bases lay between the germline ends. This CDR3 is 15 amino acids long. Looked up from germline, CDR1 is KGHSH and CDR2 is LQKENI. Written as DNA, the CDR3 is TGTGCCAGCTCACCACCCCAGGGTTCGAACACTGAAGCTTTCTTT. This translates into CASSPPQGSNTEAFF.

The chain uses TRBV28 and TRBJ1-2; D not certain. V was cut by 6 bases and J by 0 bases, with 11 bases left in between. Germline-derived CDR1 and CDR2 are MDHEN and SYDVKM. The CDR3 has 14 amino acids. The CDR3 is CASSGPPSNYGYTF. In nucleotides, the CDR3 is TGTGCCAGCAGCGGCCCCCCCTCTAACTATGGCTACACCTTC.

The rearrangement links TRBV6-5 to TRBJ1-4; 8 bases are shared with TRBD1. Germline V gene lookup returns CDR1 MNHEY and CDR2 SVGAGI. The CDR3 extends over 15 amino acids. V was pared by 8 bases and J by 8 bases, with 13 bases of the junction left unmatched. The DNA of the CDR3 is TGTGCCAGCCACAACCCGACAGGGGAAGGGGAAAAACTGTTTTTT. Translating gives CASHNPTGEGEKLFF.

This chain joins TRBV18 and TRBJ2-6; possible D gene TRBD1, 6 bases. The CDR3 is made up of 19 amino acids. Germline CDR1 is KGHSH and CDR2 is LQKENI. V was clipped by 4 bases and J by 0 bases, with 19 bases between them. The CDR3 is CASSLLPGHTASGANVLTF. CDR3 in DNA: TGTGCCAGCTCACTCCTCCCGGGACATACGGCCTCTGGGGCCAACGTCCTGACTTTC. The full variable domain, in which reference TRBV18 and TRBJ2-6 provide the parts outside the CDR3, is NAGVMQNPRHLVRRRGQEARLRCSPMKGHSHVYWYRQLPEEGLKFMVYLQKENIIDESGMPKERFSAEFPKEGPSILRIQQVVRGDSAAYFCASSLLPGHTASGANVLTFGAGSRLTVL.

The chain has TRBV24-1 and TRBJ2-1; D might be TRBD2 (5 bases). The CDR3 length is 16 residues. The V end lost 5 bases, the J end lost 4 bases, and 17 bases lay between the germline ends. Germline lookup yields CDR1 KGHDR and CDR2 SFDVKD. The CDR3 nucleotides are TGTGCCACCAGTGCCTGGGCCGGGGTGGGGTACAATGAGCAGTTCTTC. This gives the protein CATSAWAGVGYNEQFF.

The V gene is TRBV15, the J gene TRBJ1-1, with 9 positions matching TRBD1. Germline trimming cut 4 bases from V and 2 bases from J; bases unmatched to any gene: 8. CDR3 length: 16 amino acids. Germline values: CDR1 LNHNV, CDR2 YYDKDF (reference sequence). The CDR3 protein is CATSTTRTGANTEAFF. The CDR3 DNA reads as TGTGCCACCAGCACAACCAGGACAGGGGCAAACACTGAAGCTTTCTTT.

The chain carries TRBV30 and TRBJ1-6; 9 nucleotides match TRBD1. Germline loops: CDR1 GTSNPN, CDR2 SVGIG (reference sequence). The CDR3 is 14 amino acids. Trimming took 0 bases from V and 6 from J; bases not matched to a gene: 0. CDR3 sequence: CAWSVGQGNSPLHF. Here the CDR3 DNA reads TGTGCCTGGAGTGTGGGACAGGGTAATTCACCCCTCCACTTT.